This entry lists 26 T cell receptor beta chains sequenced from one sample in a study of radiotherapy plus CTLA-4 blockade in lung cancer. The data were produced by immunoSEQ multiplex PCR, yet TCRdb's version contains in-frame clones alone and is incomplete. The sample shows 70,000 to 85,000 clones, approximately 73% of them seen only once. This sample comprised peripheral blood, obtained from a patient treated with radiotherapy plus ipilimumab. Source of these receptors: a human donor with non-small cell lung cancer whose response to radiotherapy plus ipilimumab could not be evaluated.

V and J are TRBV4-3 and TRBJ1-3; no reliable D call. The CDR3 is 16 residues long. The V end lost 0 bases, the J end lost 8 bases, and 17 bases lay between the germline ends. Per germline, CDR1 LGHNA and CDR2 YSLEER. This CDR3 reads CASSQEGRAGVDTIYF. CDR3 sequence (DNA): TGCGCCAGCAGCCAAGAGGGCCGGGCCGGGGTGGACACCATATATTTT.

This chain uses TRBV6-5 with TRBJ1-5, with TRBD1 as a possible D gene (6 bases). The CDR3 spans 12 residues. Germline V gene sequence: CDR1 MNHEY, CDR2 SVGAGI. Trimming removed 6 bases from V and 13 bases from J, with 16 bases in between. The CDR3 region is CASSTFGQQQHF. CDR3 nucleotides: TGTGCCAGCAGCACGTTCGGACAGCAACAGCATTTT.

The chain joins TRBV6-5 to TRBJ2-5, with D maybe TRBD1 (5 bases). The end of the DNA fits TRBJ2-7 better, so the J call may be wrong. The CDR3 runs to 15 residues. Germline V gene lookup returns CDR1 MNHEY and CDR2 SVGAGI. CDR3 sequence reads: CASREAGNIGYEQYF. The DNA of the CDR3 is TGTGCCAGCAGAGAGGCAGGGAACATCGGTTACGAGCAGTACTTC.

CDR3 loop: CASTGTGSYEQYF. CDR3 sequence (DNA): TGTGCCAGCACCGGGACAGGATCCTACGAGCAGTACTTC. V usage is TRBV2 and J usage is TRBJ2-5; TRBD1 agrees at 8 bases. The end of the DNA fits TRBJ2-7 better, so the J call may be wrong. Germline lookup yields CDR1 SNHLY and CDR2 FYNNEI. The CDR3 extends over 13 amino acids.

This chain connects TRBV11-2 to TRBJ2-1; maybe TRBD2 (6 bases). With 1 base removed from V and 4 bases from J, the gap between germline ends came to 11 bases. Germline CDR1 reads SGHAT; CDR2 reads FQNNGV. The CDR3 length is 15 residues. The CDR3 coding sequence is TGTGCCAGCAGCTTAGCGGGAGTAGTTTACAATGAGCAGTTCTTC. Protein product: CASSLAGVVYNEQFF.

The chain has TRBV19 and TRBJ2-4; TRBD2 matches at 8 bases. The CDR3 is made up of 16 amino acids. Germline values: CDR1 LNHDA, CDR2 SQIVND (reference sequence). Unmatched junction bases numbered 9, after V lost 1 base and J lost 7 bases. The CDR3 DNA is TGTGCCAGTAGTATAGGGACTAGCACCCTAGGGAACATTCAGTACTTC. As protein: CASSIGTSTLGNIQYF.

CDR3: CASSYGRGEQYF. The CDR3 nucleotides read TGTGCCAGCAGTTACGGAAGGGGCGAGCAGTACTTC. This chain links TRBV6-5 with TRBJ2-7; D may be TRBD1 (5 bases). CDR1 is MNHEY, CDR2 SVGAGI, per germline. The CDR3 consists of 12 residues. The V end was cut by 2 bases, the J end by 6 bases, with 8 bases between.

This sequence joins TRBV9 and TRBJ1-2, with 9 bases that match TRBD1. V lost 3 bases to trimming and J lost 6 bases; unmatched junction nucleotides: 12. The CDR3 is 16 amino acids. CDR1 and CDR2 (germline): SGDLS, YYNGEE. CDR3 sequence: CASSGGQGSSMNGYTF. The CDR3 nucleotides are TGTGCCAGCAGCGGGGGACAGGGATCATCGATGAATGGCTACACCTTC.

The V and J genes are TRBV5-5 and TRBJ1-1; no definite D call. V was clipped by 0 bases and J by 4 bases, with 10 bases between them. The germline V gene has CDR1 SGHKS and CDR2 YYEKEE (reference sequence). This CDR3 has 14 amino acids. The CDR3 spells CASSLVSGITEAFF. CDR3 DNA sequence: TGTGCCAGCAGCTTGGTCTCGGGGATCACTGAAGCTTTCTTT.

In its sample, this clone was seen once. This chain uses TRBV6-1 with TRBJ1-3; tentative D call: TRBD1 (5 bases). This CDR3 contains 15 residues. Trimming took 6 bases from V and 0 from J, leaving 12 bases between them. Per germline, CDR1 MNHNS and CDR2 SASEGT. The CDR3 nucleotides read TGTGCCAGCAGAAACACAGGATCCTCTGGAAACACCATATATTTT. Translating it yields CASRNTGSSGNTIYF.

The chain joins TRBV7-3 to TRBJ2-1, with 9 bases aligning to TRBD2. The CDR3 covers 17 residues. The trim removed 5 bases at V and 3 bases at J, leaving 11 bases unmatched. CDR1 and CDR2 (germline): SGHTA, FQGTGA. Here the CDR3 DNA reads TGTGCCAGCAGCCAAAACGCGGGGGGGCTTTACTACAATGAGCAGTTCTTC. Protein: CASSQNAGGLYYNEQFF.

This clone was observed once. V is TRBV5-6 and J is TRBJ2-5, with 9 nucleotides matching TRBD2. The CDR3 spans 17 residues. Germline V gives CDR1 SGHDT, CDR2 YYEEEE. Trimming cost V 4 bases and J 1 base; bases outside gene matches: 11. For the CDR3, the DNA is TGTGCCAGCAGCACAATCACATCTAGCGGGGCCCAAGAGACCCAGTACTTC. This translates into CASSTITSSGAQETQYF.

Here the CDR3 DNA reads TGTGCCAGCAGTGACCGGCTAGCGGGTGGGAACGAGCAGTACTTC. Translating gives CASSDRLAGGNEQYF. V is TRBV2 and J is TRBJ2-7, with TRBD2 identical over 8 bases. CDR1 is SNHLY, CDR2 FYNNEI, per germline. Trimming took 3 bases from V and 5 from J; bases not matched to a gene: 9. The CDR3 runs to 15 residues.

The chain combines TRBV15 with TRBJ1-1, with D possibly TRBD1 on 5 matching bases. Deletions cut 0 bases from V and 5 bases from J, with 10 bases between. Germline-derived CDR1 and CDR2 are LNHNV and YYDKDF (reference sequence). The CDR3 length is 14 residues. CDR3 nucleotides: TGTGCCACCAGCAGAGATCGGGGGGTTACTGAAGCTTTCTTT. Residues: CATSRDRGVTEAFF. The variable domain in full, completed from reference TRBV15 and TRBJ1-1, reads DAMVIQNPRYQVTQFGKPVTLSCSQTLNHNVMYWYQQKSSQAPKLLFHYYDKDFNNEADTPDNFQSRRPNTSFCFLDIRSPGLGDTAMYLCATSRDRGVTEAFFGQGTRLTVV.

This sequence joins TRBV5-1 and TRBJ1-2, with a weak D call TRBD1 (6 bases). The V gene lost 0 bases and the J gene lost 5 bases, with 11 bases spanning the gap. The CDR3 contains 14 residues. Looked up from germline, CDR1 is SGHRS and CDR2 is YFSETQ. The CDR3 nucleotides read TGCGCCAGCAGCTTGGGCCCAGGGGAATATGGCTACACCTTC. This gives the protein CASSLGPGEYGYTF.

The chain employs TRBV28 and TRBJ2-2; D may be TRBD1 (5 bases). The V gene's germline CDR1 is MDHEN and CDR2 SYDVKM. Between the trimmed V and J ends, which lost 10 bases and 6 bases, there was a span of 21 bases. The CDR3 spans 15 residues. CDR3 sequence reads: CATWWGGAPPGELFF. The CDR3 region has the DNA TGTGCCACCTGGTGGGGTGGGGCCCCCCCCGGGGAGCTGTTTTTT.

CDR3 in amino acids: CASRAGTGFTDTQYF. The CDR3 coding sequence is TGTGCCAGCAGGGCCGGGACAGGGTTCACAGATACGCAGTATTTT. The chain combines TRBV6-1 with TRBJ2-3, with TRBD1 identical over 9 bases. The CDR3 is 15 amino acids. CDR1 is MNHNS, CDR2 SASEGT, per germline. V was pared by 6 bases and J by 2 bases, with 6 bases of the junction left unmatched.

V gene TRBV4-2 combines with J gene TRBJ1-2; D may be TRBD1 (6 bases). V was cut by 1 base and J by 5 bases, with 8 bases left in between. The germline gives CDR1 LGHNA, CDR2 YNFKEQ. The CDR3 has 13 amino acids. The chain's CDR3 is CASSQGGGYGYTF. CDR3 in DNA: TGTGCCAGCAGCCAAGGAGGGGGTTATGGCTACACCTTC.

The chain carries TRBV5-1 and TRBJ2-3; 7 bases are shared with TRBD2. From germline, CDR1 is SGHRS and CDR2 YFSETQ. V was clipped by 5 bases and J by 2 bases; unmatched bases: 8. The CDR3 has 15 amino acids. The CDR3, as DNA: TGCGCCAGCAGTCCAACCGGGACTAACACAGATACGCAGTATTTT. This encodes CASSPTGTNTDTQYF.

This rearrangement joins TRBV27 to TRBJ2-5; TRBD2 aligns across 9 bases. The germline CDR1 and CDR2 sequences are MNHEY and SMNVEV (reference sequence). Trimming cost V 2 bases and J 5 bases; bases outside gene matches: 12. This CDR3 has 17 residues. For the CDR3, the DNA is TGTGCCAGCAGTTTACCCCCTCCGGGACTAGCTCGGGAGACCCAGTACTTC. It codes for CASSLPPPGLARETQYF.

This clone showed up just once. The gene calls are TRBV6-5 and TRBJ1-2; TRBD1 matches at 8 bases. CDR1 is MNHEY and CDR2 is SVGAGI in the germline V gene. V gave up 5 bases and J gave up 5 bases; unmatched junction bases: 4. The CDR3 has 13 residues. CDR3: CASSQGARYGYTF. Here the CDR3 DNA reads TGTGCCAGCAGTCAGGGGGCGAGGTATGGCTACACCTTC.

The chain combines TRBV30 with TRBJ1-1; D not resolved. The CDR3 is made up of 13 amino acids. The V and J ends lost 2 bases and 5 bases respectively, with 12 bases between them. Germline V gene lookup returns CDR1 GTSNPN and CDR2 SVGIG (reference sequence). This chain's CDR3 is CAWSRGSGTEAFF. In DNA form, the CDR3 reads TGTGCCTGGAGTCGTGGGTCGGGGACTGAAGCTTTCTTT.

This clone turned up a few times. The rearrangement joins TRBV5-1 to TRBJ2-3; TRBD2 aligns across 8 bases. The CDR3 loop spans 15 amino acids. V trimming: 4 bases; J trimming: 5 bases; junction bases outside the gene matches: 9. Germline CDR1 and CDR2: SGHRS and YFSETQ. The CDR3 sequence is CASSPKRETGDTQYF. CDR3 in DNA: TGCGCCAGCAGCCCCAAGCGGGAGACGGGAGATACGCAGTATTTT.

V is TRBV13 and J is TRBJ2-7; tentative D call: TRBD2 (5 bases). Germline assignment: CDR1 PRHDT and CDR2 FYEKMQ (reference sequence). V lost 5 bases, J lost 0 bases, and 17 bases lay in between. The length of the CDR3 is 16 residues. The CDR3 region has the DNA TGTGCCAGCAGCCCGCGTAGTGGAACTAGCTCCTACGAGCAGTACTTC. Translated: CASSPRSGTSSYEQYF.

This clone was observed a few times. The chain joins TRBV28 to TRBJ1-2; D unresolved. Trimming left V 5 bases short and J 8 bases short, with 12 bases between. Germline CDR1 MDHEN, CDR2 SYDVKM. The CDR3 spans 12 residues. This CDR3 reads CASSPTGYGYTF. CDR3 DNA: TGTGCCAGCAGTCCCACGGGGTACGGCTACACCTTC.

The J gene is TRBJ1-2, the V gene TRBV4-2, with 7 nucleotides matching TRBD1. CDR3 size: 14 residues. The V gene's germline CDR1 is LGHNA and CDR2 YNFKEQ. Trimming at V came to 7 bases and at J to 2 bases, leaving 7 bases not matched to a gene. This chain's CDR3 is CASTWDSSNYGYTF. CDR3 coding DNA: TGTGCCAGCACCTGGGACAGTTCGAACTATGGCTACACCTTC.